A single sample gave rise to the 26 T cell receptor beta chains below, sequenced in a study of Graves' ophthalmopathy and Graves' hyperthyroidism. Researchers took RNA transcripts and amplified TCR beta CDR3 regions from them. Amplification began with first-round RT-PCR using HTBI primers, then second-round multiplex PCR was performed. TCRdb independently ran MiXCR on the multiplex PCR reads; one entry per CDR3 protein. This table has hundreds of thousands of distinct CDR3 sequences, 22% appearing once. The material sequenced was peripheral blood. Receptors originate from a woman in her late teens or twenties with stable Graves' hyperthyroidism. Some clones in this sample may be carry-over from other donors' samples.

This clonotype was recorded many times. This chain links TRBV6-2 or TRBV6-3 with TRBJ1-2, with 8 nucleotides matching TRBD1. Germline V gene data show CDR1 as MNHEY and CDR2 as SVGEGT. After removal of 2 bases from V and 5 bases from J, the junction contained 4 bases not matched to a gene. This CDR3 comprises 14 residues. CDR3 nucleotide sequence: TGTGCCAGCAGTTACCCCCGGACAGGGTATGGCTACACCTTC. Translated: CASSYPRTGYGYTF.

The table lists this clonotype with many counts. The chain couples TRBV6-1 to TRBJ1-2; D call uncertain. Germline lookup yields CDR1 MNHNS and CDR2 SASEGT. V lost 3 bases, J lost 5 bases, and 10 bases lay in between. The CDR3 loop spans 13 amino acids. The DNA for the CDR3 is TGTGCCAGCAGTGATTCGGGGTCGTATGGCTACACCTTC. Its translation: CASSDSGSYGYTF.

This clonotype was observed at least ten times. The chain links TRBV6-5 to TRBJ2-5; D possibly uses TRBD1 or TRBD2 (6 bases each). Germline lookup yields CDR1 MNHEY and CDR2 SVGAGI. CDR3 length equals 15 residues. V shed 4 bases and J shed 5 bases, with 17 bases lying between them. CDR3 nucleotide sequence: TGTGCCAGCAGTTGGGGGCTCGGGGGCGAGGAGACCCAGTACTTC. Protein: CASSWGLGGEETQYF.

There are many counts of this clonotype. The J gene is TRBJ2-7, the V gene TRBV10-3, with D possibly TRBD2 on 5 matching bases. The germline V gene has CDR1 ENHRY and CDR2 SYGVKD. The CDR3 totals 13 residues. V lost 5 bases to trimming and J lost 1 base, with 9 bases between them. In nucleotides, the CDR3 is TGTGCCATCAGTCGGACTGAATCCTACGAGCAGTACTTC. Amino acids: CAISRTESYEQYF.

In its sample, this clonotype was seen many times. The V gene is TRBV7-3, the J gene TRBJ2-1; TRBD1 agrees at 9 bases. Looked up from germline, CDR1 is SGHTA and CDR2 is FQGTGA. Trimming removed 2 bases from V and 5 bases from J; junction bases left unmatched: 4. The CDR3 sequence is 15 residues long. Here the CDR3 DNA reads TGTGCCAGCAGCTTATCGACAGGGGGGCACAATGAGCAGTTCTTC. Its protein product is CASSLSTGGHNEQFF.

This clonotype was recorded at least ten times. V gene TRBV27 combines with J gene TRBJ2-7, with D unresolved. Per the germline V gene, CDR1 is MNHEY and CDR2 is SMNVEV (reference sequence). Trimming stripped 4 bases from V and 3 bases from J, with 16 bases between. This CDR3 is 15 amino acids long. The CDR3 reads CASSSPGRSDYEQYF. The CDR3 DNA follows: TGTGCCAGCAGTTCCCCAGGTAGATCCGACTACGAGCAGTACTTC.

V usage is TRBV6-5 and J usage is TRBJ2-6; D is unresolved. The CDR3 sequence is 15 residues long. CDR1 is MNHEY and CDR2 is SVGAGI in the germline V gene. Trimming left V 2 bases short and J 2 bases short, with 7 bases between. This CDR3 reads CASSYVGTGANVLTF. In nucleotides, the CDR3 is TGTGCCAGCAGTTACGTGGGGACTGGGGCCAACGTCCTGACTTTC.

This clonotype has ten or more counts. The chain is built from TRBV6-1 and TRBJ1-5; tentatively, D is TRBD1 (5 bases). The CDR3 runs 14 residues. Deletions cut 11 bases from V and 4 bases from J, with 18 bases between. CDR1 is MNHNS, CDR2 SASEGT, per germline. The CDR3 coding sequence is TGTGCCGCCAACCCGGACACCATAAATCAGCCCCAGCATTTT. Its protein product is CAANPDTINQPQHF.

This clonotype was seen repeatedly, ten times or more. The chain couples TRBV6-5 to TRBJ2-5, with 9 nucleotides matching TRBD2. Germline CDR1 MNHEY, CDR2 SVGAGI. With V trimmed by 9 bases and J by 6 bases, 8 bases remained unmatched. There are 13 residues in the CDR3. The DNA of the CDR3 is TGTGCCAGTGCGGCTAGCGGGATAAAGACCCAGTACTTC. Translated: CASAASGIKTQYF.

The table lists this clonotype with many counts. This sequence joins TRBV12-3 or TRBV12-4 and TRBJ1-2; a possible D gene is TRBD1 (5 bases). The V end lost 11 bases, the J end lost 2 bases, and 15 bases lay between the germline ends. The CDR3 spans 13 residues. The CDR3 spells CAAGDGGNYGYTF. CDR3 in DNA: TGTGCCGCCGGGGACGGTGGAAACTATGGCTACACCTTC.

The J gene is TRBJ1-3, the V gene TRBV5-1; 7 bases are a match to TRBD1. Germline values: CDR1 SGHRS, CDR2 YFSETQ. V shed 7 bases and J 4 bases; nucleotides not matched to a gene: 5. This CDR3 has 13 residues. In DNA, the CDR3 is TGCGCCAGCGGGGACAGCAGAGGAAACACCATATATTTT. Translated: CASGDSRGNTIYF.

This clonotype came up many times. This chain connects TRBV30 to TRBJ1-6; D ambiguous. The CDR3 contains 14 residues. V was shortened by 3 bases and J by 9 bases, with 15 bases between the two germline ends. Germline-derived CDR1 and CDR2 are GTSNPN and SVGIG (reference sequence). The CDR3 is CAWRVNLEVSPLHF. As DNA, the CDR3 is TGTGCCTGGAGGGTCAATCTGGAGGTTTCACCCCTCCACTTT.

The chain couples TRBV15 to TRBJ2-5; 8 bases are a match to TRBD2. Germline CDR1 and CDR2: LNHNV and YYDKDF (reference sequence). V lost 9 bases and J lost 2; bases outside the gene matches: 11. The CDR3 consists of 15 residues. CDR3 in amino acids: CATSARGGYQETQYF. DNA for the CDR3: TGTGCCACTTCAGCTCGCGGGGGGTATCAAGAGACCCAGTACTTC.

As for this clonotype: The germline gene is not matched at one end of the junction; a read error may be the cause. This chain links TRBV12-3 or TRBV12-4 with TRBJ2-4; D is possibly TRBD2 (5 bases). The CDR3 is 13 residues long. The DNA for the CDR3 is TGTGCCAGCTGTTTGCATGAGGGTAACATTCAGTACTTC. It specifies CASCLHEGNIQYF.

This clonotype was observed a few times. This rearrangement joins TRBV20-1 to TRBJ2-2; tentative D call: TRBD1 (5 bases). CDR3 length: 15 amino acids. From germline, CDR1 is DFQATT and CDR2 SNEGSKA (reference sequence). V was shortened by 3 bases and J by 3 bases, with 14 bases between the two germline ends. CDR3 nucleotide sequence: TGCAGTGCTAGGGCATTGGGGCTCGACACCGGGGAGCTGTTTTTT. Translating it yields CSARALGLDTGELFF.

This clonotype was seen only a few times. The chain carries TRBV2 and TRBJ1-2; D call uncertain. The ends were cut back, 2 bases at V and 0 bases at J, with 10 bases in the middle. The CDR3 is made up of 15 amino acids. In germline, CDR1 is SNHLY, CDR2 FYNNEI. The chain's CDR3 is CASSEIGISNYGYTF. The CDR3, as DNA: TGTGCCAGCAGTGAAATAGGGATCTCTAACTATGGCTACACCTTC.

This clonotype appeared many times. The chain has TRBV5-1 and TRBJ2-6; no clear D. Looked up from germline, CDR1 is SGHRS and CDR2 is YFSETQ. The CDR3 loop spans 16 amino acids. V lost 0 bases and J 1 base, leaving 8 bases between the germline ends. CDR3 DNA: TGCGCCAGCAGCTTGGAGGGTGGGTCTGGGGCCAACGTCCTGACTTTC. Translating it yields CASSLEGGSGANVLTF.

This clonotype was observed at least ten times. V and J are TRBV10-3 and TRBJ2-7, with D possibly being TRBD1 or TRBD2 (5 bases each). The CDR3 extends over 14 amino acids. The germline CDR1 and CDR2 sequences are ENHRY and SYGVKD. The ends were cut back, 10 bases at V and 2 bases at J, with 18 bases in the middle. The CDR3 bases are TGTGCCAGCGCGTCCGGGACGGGCACCTACGAGCAGTACTTC. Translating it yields CASASGTGTYEQYF.

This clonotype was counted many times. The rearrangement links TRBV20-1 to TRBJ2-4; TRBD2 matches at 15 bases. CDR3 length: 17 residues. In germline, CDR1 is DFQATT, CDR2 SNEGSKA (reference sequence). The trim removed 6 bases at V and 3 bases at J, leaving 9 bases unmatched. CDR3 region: CSATGTSGRLLKNIQYF. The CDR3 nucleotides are TGCAGTGCAACCGGGACTAGCGGGAGGCTACTCAAAAACATTCAGTACTTC.

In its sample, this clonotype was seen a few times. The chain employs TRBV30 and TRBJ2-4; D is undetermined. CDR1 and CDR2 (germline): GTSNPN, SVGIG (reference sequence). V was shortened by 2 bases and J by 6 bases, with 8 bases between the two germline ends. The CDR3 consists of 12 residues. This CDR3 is CAWSYGPNIQYF. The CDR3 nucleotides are TGTGCCTGGAGTTATGGTCCAAACATTCAGTACTTC.

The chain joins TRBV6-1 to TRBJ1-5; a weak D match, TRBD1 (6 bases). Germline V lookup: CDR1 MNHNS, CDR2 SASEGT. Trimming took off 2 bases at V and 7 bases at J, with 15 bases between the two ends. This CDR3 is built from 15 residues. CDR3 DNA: TGTGCCAGCAGTGAATCGTGGGGGCCGCACCAGCCCCAGCATTTT. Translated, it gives CASSESWGPHQPQHF.

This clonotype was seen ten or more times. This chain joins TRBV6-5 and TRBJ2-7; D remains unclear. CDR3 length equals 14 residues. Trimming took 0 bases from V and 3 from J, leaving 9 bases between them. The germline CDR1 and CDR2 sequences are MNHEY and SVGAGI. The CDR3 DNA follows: TGTGCCAGCAGTTACTCGACCGTCATCTACGAGCAGTACTTC. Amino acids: CASSYSTVIYEQYF.

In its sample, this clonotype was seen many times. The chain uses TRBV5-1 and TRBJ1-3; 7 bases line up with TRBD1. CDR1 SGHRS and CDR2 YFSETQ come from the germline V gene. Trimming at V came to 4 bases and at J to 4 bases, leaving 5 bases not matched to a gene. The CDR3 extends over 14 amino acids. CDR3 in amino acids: CASSPGQVGNTIYF. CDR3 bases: TGCGCCAGCAGCCCTGGACAGGTGGGAAACACCATATATTTT.

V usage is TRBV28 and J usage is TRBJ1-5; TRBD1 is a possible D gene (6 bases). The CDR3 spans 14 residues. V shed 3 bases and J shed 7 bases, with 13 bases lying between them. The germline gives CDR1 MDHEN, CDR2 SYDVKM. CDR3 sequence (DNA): TGTGCCAGCAGTTTTCAGGGGACGGGGCAGCCCCAGCATTTT. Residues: CASSFQGTGQPQHF. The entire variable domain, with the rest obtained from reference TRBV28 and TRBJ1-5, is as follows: DVKVTQSSRYLVKRTGEKVFLECVQDMDHENMFWYRQDPGLGLRLIYFSYDVKMKEKGDIPEGYSVSREKKERFSLILESASTNQTSMYLCASSFQGTGQPQHFGDGTRLSIL.

The CDR3 loop reads CASSFRRGRVAVDEQYF. The CDR3, as DNA: TGTGCCAGCAGTTTCCGTCGGGGGAGGGTAGCCGTCGACGAGCAGTACTTC. The chain has TRBV28 and TRBJ2-7, with 7 bases matching TRBD2. Germline values: CDR1 MDHEN, CDR2 SYDVKM. The CDR3 is 17 residues long. J lost 5 bases, V lost 3 bases, and 16 bases had no gene match.

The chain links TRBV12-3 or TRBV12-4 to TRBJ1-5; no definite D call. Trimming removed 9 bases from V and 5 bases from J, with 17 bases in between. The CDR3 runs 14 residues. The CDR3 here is CASTGSDRYQPQHF. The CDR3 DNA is TGTGCCAGTACCGGGTCCGATAGATATCAGCCCCAGCATTTT.